Presented here are 20 T cell receptor beta chains from one specimen sequenced in a study of blood T cell repertoires in COVID-19. TCRdb's copy holds only in-frame clones and misses some; the assay was immunoSEQ multiplex PCR. There are roughly 150,000 clones in the sample; roughly 93% occur only once, and roughly 5.3% lies in the top ten. The sample taken for sequencing was peripheral blood. Source of these receptors: a man younger than 35 with COVID-19, enrolled during active disease.

This clone was picked up one time. The gene calls are TRBV7-9 and TRBJ2-1; TRBD2 agrees at 10 bases. CDR1 is SEHNR and CDR2 is FQNEAQ in the germline V gene (reference sequence). V gave up 2 bases and J gave up 1 base; unmatched junction bases: 5. The CDR3 runs 17 residues. The CDR3 loop reads CASSLYPAGGSYNEQFF. DNA of the CDR3: TGTGCCAGCAGCTTATACCCAGCGGGAGGGTCCTACAATGAGCAGTTCTTC.

The chain combines TRBV7-9 with TRBJ2-1; 7 bases are a match to TRBD2. Germline CDR1 is SEHNR and CDR2 is FQNEAQ (reference sequence). The CDR3 consists of 14 residues. V gave up 3 bases and J gave up 8 bases; unmatched junction bases: 7. Here the CDR3 DNA reads TGTGCCAGCAGCTTGGGGGGGAGTTTCGATGAGCAGTTCTTC. It encodes CASSLGGSFDEQFF. The full variable domain, its missing parts supplied by reference TRBV7-9 and TRBJ2-1, is DTGVSQNPRHKITKRGQNVTFRCDPISEHNRLYWYRQTLGQGPEFLTYFQNEAQLEKSRLLSDRFSAERPKGSFSTLEIQRTEQGDSAMYLCASSLGGSFDEQFFGPGTRLTVL.

The chain recombines TRBV13 with TRBJ2-7, with D possibly TRBD2 on 6 matching bases. V was pared by 0 bases and J by 0 bases, with 15 bases between. This CDR3 spans 17 amino acids. Germline V gives CDR1 PRHDT, CDR2 FYEKMQ (reference sequence). The chain's CDR3 is CASSLGSDLGGSYEQYF. The CDR3 nucleotides read TGTGCCAGCAGCTTAGGTTCGGATCTGGGGGGCTCCTACGAGCAGTACTTC.

This chain joins TRBV24-1 and TRBJ2-1, with 10 bases fitting TRBD2. Germline CDR1 reads KGHDR; CDR2 reads SFDVKD. V lost 4 bases to trimming and J lost 0 bases; unmatched junction nucleotides: 5. The CDR3 has 17 amino acids. In nucleotides, the CDR3 is TGTGCCACCAGTGAGGCTAGCGGGAGCAGCTCCTACAATGAGCAGTTCTTC. This sequence encodes CATSEASGSSSYNEQFF.

V and J are TRBV30 and TRBJ1-1, with 7 bases that match TRBD1. J gave up 1 base and V 3 bases, and 8 bases lay outside the gene matches. This CDR3 region has 15 residues. From germline, CDR1 is GTSNPN and CDR2 SVGIG (reference sequence). This CDR3 is CAWRSRQGKNTEAFF. The CDR3 DNA reads TGTGCCTGGAGGAGCCGACAGGGCAAGAACACTGAAGCTTTCTTT.

The rearrangement uses TRBV7-8 and TRBJ2-5; 7 bases are a match to TRBD1. V lost 3 bases to trimming and J lost 5 bases; unmatched junction nucleotides: 6. Germline CDR1 is SGHVS and CDR2 is FQNEAQ. CDR3 length: 14 amino acids. The CDR3, as DNA: TGTGCCAGCAGCTTCCCCGGGACAGTTGAGACCCAGTACTTC. Translating gives CASSFPGTVETQYF.

The genes are TRBV14 and TRBJ2-7, with D possibly TRBD2 on 5 matching bases. The germline V and J ends were trimmed by 4 bases and 0 bases, with 10 bases remaining between them. Germline V gives CDR1 SGHDN, CDR2 FVKESK. The CDR3 has 14 residues. In DNA, the CDR3 is TGTGCCAGCAGCCGATCCGGGATCTCCTACGAGCAGTACTTC. Translation: CASSRSGISYEQYF.

About this clone: Distinct nucleotide sequences in the sample also encode this CDR3. The rearrangement uses TRBV28 and TRBJ1-1; no definite D call. The CDR3 length is 12 residues. V was clipped by 5 bases and J by 4 bases, with 8 bases between them. Germline CDR1 reads MDHEN; CDR2 reads SYDVKM. CDR3 sequence: CASSPSGTEAFF. CDR3 coding DNA: TGTGCCAGCAGTCCAAGCGGCACTGAAGCTTTCTTT.

The V call is TRBV6-1, the J call TRBJ2-7; no reliable D call. This CDR3 contains 14 residues. V lost 2 bases to trimming and J lost 7 bases, with 15 bases between them. CDR1 is MNHNS and CDR2 is SASEGT in the germline V gene. Written as DNA, the CDR3 is TGTGCCAGCAGTGAAATTTTGGGCAATTGGGAGCAGTACTTC. Its translation is CASSEILGNWEQYF.

J is TRBJ2-7 and V is TRBV28; 7 bases are a match to TRBD2. The CDR3 runs to 18 residues. The germline V gene encodes CDR1 MDHEN and CDR2 SYDVKM. Unmatched junction bases numbered 23, after V lost 6 bases and J lost 6 bases. CDR3 sequence reads: CASSYTPLSGKKVIEQYF. CDR3 sequence (DNA): TGTGCCAGCAGCTACACACCCCTCAGCGGGAAAAAAGTAATCGAGCAGTACTTC.

This chain joins TRBV15 and TRBJ1-5, with unresolved D. V lost 0 bases, J lost 0 bases, and 12 bases lay in between. This CDR3 has 17 residues. Germline assignment: CDR1 LNHNV and CDR2 YYDKDF (reference sequence). The CDR3 DNA follows: TGTGCCACCAGCAGAGATCCAGGATCTGATAGCAATCAGCCCCAGCATTTT. Residues: CATSRDPGSDSNQPQHF.

This chain uses TRBV19 with TRBJ2-2; a weak D match, TRBD1 (5 bases). V was clipped by 2 bases and J by 2 bases, with 12 bases between them. In germline, CDR1 is LNHDA, CDR2 SQIVND (reference sequence). This CDR3 has 16 amino acids. CDR3 sequence: CASSITGRTNTGELFF. CDR3 sequence (DNA): TGTGCCAGTAGTATAACTGGCCGGACAAACACCGGGGAGCTGTTTTTT.

This chain links TRBV7-9 with TRBJ2-1; 7 nucleotides line up with TRBD2. Germline loops: CDR1 SEHNR, CDR2 FQNEAQ (reference sequence). Trimming removed 5 bases from V and 1 base from J; junction bases left unmatched: 8. CDR3 length equals 16 residues. The CDR3 DNA is TGTGCCAGCAGCGGGAGCGGGGTGGGGTCCTACAATGAGCAGTTCTTC. Translation: CASSGSGVGSYNEQFF.

The chain carries TRBV10-3 and TRBJ1-3; no clear D gene. This CDR3 comprises 13 residues. V lost 3 bases and J lost 4, with 7 bases in between. Germline lookup yields CDR1 ENHRY and CDR2 SYGVKD. CDR3 region: CAISDHGGNTIYF. Here the CDR3 DNA reads TGTGCCATCAGTGATCATGGCGGAAACACCATATATTTT.

The chain has TRBV9 and TRBJ1-3; D gene ambiguous. From germline, CDR1 is SGDLS and CDR2 YYNGEE. V lost 0 bases to trimming and J lost 8 bases, with 15 bases between them. CDR3 length equals 15 residues. This chain's CDR3 is CASSVDPIPRDTIYF. In nucleotides, the CDR3 is TGTGCCAGCAGCGTAGACCCAATCCCACGGGACACCATATATTTT.

The rearrangement uses TRBV5-1 and TRBJ2-3; maybe TRBD2 (6 bases). This CDR3 region has 16 residues. Germline V lookup: CDR1 SGHRS, CDR2 YFSETQ. Trimming stripped 0 bases from V and 5 bases from J, with 16 bases between. CDR3 sequence (DNA): TGCGCCAGCAGCTTGGGACTAGACCGTTTAATAGATACGCAGTATTTT. This gives the protein CASSLGLDRLIDTQYF. The variable domain in full, completed from reference TRBV5-1 and TRBJ2-3, reads KAGVTQTPRYLIKTRGQQVTLSCSPISGHRSVSWYQQTPGQGLQFLFEYFSETQRNKGNFPGRFSGRQFSNSRSEMNVSTLELGDSALYLCASSLGLDRLIDTQYFGPGTRLTVL.

This chain joins TRBV5-1 and TRBJ2-1, with D possibly being TRBD1 (6 bases). Looked up from germline, CDR1 is SGHRS and CDR2 is YFSETQ. This CDR3 has 16 amino acids. Trimming removed 0 bases at V and 4 bases at J, with 14 bases between. Written as DNA, the CDR3 is TGCGCCAGCAGCTTGGGGGACAAGTCCTTATACAATGAGCAGTTCTTC. Amino acids: CASSLGDKSLYNEQFF. Drawing the rest from reference TRBV5-1 and TRBJ2-1, the complete variable domain is KAGVTQTPRYLIKTRGQQVTLSCSPISGHRSVSWYQQTPGQGLQFLFEYFSETQRNKGNFPGRFSGRQFSNSRSEMNVSTLELGDSALYLCASSLGDKSLYNEQFFGPGTRLTVL.

J is TRBJ2-6 and V is TRBV18; D is uncertain. CDR3 length: 12 residues. From germline, CDR1 is KGHSH and CDR2 LQKENI. V was clipped by 2 bases and J by 10 bases, with 6 bases between them. The CDR3 sequence is CASSPYGNVLTF. CDR3 sequence (DNA): TGTGCCAGCTCACCATACGGTAACGTCCTGACTTTC.

The chain carries TRBV11-2 and TRBJ2-7; D not certain. The germline gives CDR1 SGHAT, CDR2 FQNNGV. Trimming took 1 base from V and 4 from J, leaving 5 bases between them. This CDR3 region has 12 residues. CDR3 DNA: TGTGCCAGCAGCTTAGTCAAATACGAGCAGTACTTC. Translated: CASSLVKYEQYF.

The chain is built from TRBV10-3 and TRBJ2-2, with 7 bases fitting TRBD1. Germline CDR1 and CDR2: ENHRY and SYGVKD. Trimming cost V 10 bases and J 5 bases; bases outside gene matches: 13. The CDR3 has 15 amino acids. CDR3 sequence (DNA): TGTGCCACCGTGAATCGGACAGGAGGTACCGGGGAGCTGTTTTTT. This translates into CATVNRTGGTGELFF.